The rows below give T cell receptor beta chains drawn from one sample of a study of T cells in Graves' hyperthyroidism and ophthalmopathy. TCRdb fed the multiplex PCR reads into MiXCR, producing one record per CDR3 protein. This table has a few hundred thousand distinct CDR3 sequences, approximately 16% appearing once. The specimen was blood. The receptors were sampled from a woman aged 35 to 49 with Graves' ophthalmopathy. Both conserved end residues are part of each CDR3. The order of the fields is CDR3 length, V gene, J gene, D gene, clone size, CDR3 DNA, CDR3 protein. D genes are given only for firm matches. Clone size is not always given. Where it is, it says once, few, many or a class for expanded clones.

>12|TRBV2|TRBJ1-2|TRBD1|many
TGTGCCACGGACAGGGAGAACTATGGCTACACCTTC
CATDRENYGYTF
>16|TRBV20-1|TRBJ2-3|NA|many
TGCAGTGCTAGAGAGGGTTGGGCTAGCGTCACAGATACGCAGTATTTT
CSAREGWASVTDTQYF
>16|TRBV4-1|TRBJ2-5|NA|NA
TGCGCCAGCAGCCAGGCCGGGACCTCGGGTCAAGAGACCCAGTACTTC
CASSQAGTSGQETQYF
>16|TRBV24-1|TRBJ2-3|NA|few
TGTGCCACCAGTGATTTCCGACAGGGAGGGAGGGGTACGCAGTATTTT
CATSDFRQGGRGTQYF
>13|TRBV14|TRBJ1-1|NA|few
TGTGCCAGCAGCCAAGCCTCAACACTGAAGCTTTTCTTT
CASSQASTLKLFF
>14|TRBV27|TRBJ2-2|NA|few
TGTGCCACCCCGGGAACGTCGAACACCGGGGAGCTGTTTTTT
CATPGTSNTGELFF
>15|TRBV5-6|TRBJ1-3|NA|NA
TGTGCCAGCAGCAGCGGGACATACTCTGGAAACACCATATATTTT
CASSSGTYSGNTIYF
>15|TRBV2|TRBJ1-3|NA|many
TGTGCCAGCAGCAGGACTGAGTTCTCTGGAAACACCATATATTTT
CASSRTEFSGNTIYF
>16|TRBV5-1|TRBJ2-3|TRBD2|many
TGCGCCAGCAGCTTGCCGCTAGCGGAGGGAACAGATACGCAGTATTTT
CASSLPLAEGTDTQYF
>16|TRBV20-1|TRBJ1-1|NA|many
TGCAGTGCTAGAGATCGCCCGATGGGGTGGAACACTGAAGCTTTCTTT
CSARDRPMGWNTEAFF
>15|TRBV30|TRBJ2-6|NA|many
TGTGCCTGGAGTGTAGGAGGGCTTGGGGCCAACGTCCTGACTTTC
CAWSVGGLGANVLTF
>12|TRBV6-2/TRBV6-3|TRBJ2-4|TRBD1|NA
TGTGCCAGCAGTTCTTCAGGGGGCATTCAGTACTTC
CASSSSGGIQYF
>16|TRBV4-1|TRBJ2-3|TRBD2|few
TGCGCCAGCAGCCAAGAAAGCAGCGGGAACCGGAATACGCAGTATTTT
CASSQESSGNRNTQYF
>14|TRBV6-1|TRBJ2-5|NA|NA
TGTGCCAGCAGACAGTGGGGGGGCGGAGAGACCCAGTACTTC
CASRQWGGGETQYF
>14|TRBV9|TRBJ2-5|NA|NA
TGTGCCAGCAGCGTAGCGGGCCCGGGGGAGACCCAGTACTTC
CASSVAGPGETQYF
>13|TRBV12-5|TRBJ2-1|TRBD1|NA
TGTGCTAGTGGTCCTGGGACAGGCAATGAGCAGTTCTTC
CASGPGTGNEQFF
>14|TRBV30|TRBJ2-5|TRBD2|few
TGTGCCTGGAGCATGACTAGCGGGAGAGAGACCCAGTACTTC
CAWSMTSGRETQYF
>17|TRBV5-1|TRBJ2-3|TRBD2|NA
TGCGCCAGCAGCTCTTACTTAGCGGGGGGTTACACAGATACGCAGTATTTT
CASSSYLAGGYTDTQYF
>13|TRBV28|TRBJ1-2|NA|NA
TGTGCCAGCATGGAGTTGCGGAACTATGGCTACACCTTC
CASMELRNYGYTF
>14|TRBV7-9|TRBJ1-5|NA|NA
TGTGCCAGCAGCTTATTCGGAGGCGGTCAGCCCCAGCATTTT
CASSLFGGGQPQHF
>12|TRBV29-1|TRBJ2-7|NA|few
TGCAGCGTTGGGCTGGTCGGGTACGAGCAGTACTTC
CSVGLVGYEQYF
>18|TRBV5-1|TRBJ2-1|NA|many
TGCGCCAGCAGCTTGGGTAGAGCGGAAGGAGCTTACTACAATGAGCAGTTCTTC
CASSLGRAEGAYYNEQFF
>15|TRBV18|TRBJ2-5|TRBD2|NA
TGTGCCAGCTCACTACTATCTAGCGGGGAAGAGACCCAGTACTTC
CASSLLSSGEETQYF
>14|TRBV30|TRBJ1-3|NA|many
TGTGCCTGGAGTGTCTGGTCAACTGGAAACACCATATATTTT
CAWSVWSTGNTIYF
>12|TRBV11-2|TRBJ2-7|TRBD1|many
TGTGCCAGCAGCTTAACAGGGGTCGAGCAGTACTTC
CASSLTGVEQYF
>14|TRBV14|TRBJ2-3|NA|NA
TGTGCCAGCAGCCGGACAGAGAGCACAGATACGCAGTATTTT
CASSRTESTDTQYF
>12|TRBV11-2|TRBJ2-7|NA|many
TGTGCCAGCAGCCTCACCGGGATCGGGCAGTACTTC
CASSLTGIGQYF
>16|TRBV20-1|TRBJ1-2|TRBD1|few
TGCAGTGCTAGGGGAGCCGGGACAGCCAGAGATTATGGCTACACCTTC
CSARGAGTARDYGYTF
>11|TRBV2|TRBJ2-7|NA|few
TGTGCCAGCAGGGGGGCCGGCGAGCAGTACTTC
CASRGAGEQYF
>14|TRBV5-1|TRBJ2-7|TRBD1|many
TGCGCCAGCAGCTTGGACAGGGACAGATACGAGCAGTACTTC
CASSLDRDRYEQYF
>14|TRBV7-9|TRBJ1-2|NA|NA
TGTGCCAGCAGCGTCTTTACAGTAAACTATGGCTACACCTTC
CASSVFTVNYGYTF
>11|TRBV30|TRBJ1-1|NA|many
TGTGCCTGGAGTGTAGTGGGTGAAGCTTTCTTT
CAWSVVGEAFF
>15|TRBV27|TRBJ2-3|NA|NA
TGTGCCAGCAGTCTCAACCGCCCTAGGACAGATACGCAGTATTTT
CASSLNRPRTDTQYF
>17|TRBV5-1|TRBJ2-1|TRBD2|few
TGCGCCAGCAGCTTGGAGGTAGCGGGAGGGTTTTTCGATGAGCAGTTCTTC
CASSLEVAGGFFDEQFF